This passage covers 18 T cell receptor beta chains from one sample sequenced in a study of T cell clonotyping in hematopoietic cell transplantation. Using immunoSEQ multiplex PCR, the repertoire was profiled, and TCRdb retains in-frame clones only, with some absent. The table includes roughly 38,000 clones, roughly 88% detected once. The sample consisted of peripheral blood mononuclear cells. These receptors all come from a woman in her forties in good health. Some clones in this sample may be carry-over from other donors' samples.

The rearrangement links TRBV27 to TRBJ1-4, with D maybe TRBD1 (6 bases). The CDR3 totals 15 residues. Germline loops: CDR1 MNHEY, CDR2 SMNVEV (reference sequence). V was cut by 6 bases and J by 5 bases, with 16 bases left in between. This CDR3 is CASSPSWTANEKLFF. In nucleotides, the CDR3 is TGTGCCAGCAGCCCTTCCTGGACAGCGAATGAAAAACTGTTTTTT. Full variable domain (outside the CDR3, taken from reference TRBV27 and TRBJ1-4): EAQVTQNPRYLITVTGKKLTVTCSQNMNHEYMSWYRQDPGLGLRQIYYSMNVEVTDKGDVPEGYKVSRKEKRNFPLILESPSPNQTSLYFCASSPSWTANEKLFFGSGTQLSVL.

The CDR3 protein is CASSQVVGSYGYTF. The CDR3 DNA follows: TGTGCCAGTAGCCAAGTAGTCGGGTCTTATGGCTACACCTTC. The chain couples TRBV19 to TRBJ1-2, with D unclear. The CDR3 has 14 residues. The V gene's germline CDR1 is LNHDA and CDR2 SQIVND (reference sequence). The V and J ends lost 6 bases and 5 bases respectively, with 16 bases between them.

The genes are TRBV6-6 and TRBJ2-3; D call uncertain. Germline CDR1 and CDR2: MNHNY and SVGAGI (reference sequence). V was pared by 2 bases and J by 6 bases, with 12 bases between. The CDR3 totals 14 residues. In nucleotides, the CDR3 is TGTGCCAGCAGTTACGGAAGACTTCTCGATACGCAGTATTTT. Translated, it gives CASSYGRLLDTQYF.

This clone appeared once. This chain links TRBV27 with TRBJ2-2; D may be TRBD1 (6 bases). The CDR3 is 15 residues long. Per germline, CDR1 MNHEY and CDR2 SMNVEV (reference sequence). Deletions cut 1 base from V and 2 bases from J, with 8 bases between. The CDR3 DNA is TGTGCCAGCAGTTTATACAGGGTCAACACCGGGGAGCTGTTTTTT. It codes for CASSLYRVNTGELFF.

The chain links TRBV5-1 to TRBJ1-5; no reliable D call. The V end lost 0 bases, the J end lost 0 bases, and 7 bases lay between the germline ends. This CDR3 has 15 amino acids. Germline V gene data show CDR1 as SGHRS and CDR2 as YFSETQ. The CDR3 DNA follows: TGCGCCAGCAGCTTGGCCGGGAATAGCAATCAGCCCCAGCATTTT. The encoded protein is CASSLAGNSNQPQHF.

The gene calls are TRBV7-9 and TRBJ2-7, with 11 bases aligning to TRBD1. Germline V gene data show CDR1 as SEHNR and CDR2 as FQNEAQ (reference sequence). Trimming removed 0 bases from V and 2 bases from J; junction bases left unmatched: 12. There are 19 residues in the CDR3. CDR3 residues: CASSLARGQGVKSAYEQYF. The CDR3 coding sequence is TGTGCCAGCAGCTTAGCGAGGGGACAGGGGGTGAAAAGCGCCTACGAGCAGTACTTC.

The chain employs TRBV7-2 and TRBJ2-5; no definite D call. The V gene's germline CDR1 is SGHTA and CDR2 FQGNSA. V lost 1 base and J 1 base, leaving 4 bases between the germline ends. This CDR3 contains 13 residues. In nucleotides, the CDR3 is TGTGCCAGCAGCTTAGTAGGCCAAGAGACCCAGTACTTC. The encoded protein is CASSLVGQETQYF.

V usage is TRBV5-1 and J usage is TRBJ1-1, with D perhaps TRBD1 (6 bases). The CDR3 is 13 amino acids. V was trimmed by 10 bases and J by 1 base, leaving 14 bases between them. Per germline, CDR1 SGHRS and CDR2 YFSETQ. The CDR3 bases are TGCGCCTCTCGGAGGGACACGAACACTGAAGCTTTCTTT. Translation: CASRRDTNTEAFF. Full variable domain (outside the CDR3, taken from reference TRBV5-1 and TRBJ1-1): KAGVTQTPRYLIKTRGQQVTLSCSPISGHRSVSWYQQTPGQGLQFLFEYFSETQRNKGNFPGRFSGRQFSNSRSEMNVSTLELGDSALYLCASRRDTNTEAFFGQGTRLTVV.

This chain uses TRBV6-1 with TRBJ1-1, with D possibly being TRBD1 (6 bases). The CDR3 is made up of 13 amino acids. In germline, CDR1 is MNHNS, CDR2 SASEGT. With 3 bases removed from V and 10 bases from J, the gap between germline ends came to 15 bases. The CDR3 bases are TGTGCCAGCAGTGACAGGGGTAGTTGGCGAGCTTTCTTT. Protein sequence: CASSDRGSWRAFF.

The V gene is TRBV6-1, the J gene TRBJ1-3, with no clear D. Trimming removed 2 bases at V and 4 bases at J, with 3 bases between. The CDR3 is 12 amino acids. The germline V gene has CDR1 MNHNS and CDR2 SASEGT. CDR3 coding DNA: TGTGCCAGCAGTGAATTCGGAAACACCATATATTTT. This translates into CASSEFGNTIYF.

The CDR3 nucleotides read TGTGCCAGCAGGAGTGACGGATACTATGGCTACACCTTC. Translating it yields CASRSDGYYGYTF. J is TRBJ1-2 and V is TRBV28; no reliable D call. The CDR3 covers 13 residues. The V gene lost 6 bases and the J gene lost 3 bases, with 11 bases spanning the gap. Germline V lookup: CDR1 MDHEN, CDR2 SYDVKM.

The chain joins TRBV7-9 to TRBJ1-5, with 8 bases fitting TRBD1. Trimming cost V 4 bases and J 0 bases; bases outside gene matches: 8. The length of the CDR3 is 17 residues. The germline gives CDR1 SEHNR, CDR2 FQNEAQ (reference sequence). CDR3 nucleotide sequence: TGTGCCAGCAGCTCAGGGGGCGGGCTTTATAGCAATCAGCCCCAGCATTTT. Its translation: CASSSGGGLYSNQPQHF.

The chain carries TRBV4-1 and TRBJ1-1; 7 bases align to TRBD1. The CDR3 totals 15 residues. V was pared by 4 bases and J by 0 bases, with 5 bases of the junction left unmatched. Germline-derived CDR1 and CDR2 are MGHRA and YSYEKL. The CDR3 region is CASSREGAMNTEAFF. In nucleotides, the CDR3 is TGCGCCAGCAGCCGAGAGGGGGCCATGAACACTGAAGCTTTCTTT.

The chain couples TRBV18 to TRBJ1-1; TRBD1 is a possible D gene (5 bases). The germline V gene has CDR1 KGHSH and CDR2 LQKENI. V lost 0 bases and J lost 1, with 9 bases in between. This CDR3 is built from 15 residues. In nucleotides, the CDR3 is TGTGCCAGCTCACCACCAAACGGGGGGAACACTGAAGCTTTCTTT. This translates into CASSPPNGGNTEAFF.

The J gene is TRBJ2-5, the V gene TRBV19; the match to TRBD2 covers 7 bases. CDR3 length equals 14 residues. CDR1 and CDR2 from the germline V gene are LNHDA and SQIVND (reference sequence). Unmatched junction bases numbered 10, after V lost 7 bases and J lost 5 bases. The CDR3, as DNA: TGTGCCAGTAAAGATTCCGGGAGGCGGGAGACCCAGTACTTC. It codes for CASKDSGRRETQYF. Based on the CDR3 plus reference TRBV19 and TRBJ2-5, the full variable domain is DGGITQSPKYLFRKEGQNVTLSCEQNLNHDAMYWYRQDPGQGLRLIYYSQIVNDFQKGDIAEGYSVSREKKESFPLTVTSAQKNPTAFYLCASKDSGRRETQYFGPGTRLLVL.

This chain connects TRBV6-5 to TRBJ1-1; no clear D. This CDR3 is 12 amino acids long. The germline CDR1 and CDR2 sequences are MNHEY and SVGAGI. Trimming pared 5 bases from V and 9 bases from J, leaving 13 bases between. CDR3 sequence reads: CASSPRAGKAFF. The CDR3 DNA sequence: TGTGCCAGCAGTCCCCGGGCGGGGAAAGCTTTCTTT.

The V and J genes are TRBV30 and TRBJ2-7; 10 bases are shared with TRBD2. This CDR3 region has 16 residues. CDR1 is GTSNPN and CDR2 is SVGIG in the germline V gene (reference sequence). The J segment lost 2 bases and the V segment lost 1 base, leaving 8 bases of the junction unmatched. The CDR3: CAWSGPLLAGPYEQYF. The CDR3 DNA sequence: TGTGCCTGGAGTGGACCATTACTAGCGGGGCCCTACGAGCAGTACTTC. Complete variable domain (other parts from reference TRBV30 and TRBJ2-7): SQTIHQWPATLVQPVGSPLSLECTVEGTSNPNLYWYRQAAGRGLQLLFYSVGIGQISSEVPQNLSASRPQDRQFILSSKKLLLSDSGFYLCAWSGPLLAGPYEQYFGPGTRLTVT.

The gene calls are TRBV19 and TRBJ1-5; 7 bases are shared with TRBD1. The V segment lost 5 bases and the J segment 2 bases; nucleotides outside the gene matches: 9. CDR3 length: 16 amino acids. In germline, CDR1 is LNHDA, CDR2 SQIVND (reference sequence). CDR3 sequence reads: CASSHQGEFGNQPQHF. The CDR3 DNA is TGTGCCAGTAGTCATCAGGGGGAGTTCGGCAATCAGCCCCAGCATTTT.